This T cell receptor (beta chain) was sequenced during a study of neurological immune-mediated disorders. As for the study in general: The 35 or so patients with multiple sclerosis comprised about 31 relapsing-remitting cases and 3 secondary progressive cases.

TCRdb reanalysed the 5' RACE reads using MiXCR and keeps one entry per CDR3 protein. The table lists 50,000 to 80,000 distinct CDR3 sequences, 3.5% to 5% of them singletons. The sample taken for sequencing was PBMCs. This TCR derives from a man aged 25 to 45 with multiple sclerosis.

The CDR3: CASSPPWGQGEDTEAFF. The CDR3 region has the DNA TGTGCCAGCTCACCACCGTGGGGACAGGGCGAAGACACTGAAGCTTTCTTT. V gene TRBV18 combines with J gene TRBJ1-1; TRBD1 aligns across 9 bases. CDR1 and CDR2 from the germline V gene are KGHSH and LQKENI. The V segment lost 0 bases and the J segment 3 bases; nucleotides outside the gene matches: 8. The CDR3 loop spans 17 amino acids.